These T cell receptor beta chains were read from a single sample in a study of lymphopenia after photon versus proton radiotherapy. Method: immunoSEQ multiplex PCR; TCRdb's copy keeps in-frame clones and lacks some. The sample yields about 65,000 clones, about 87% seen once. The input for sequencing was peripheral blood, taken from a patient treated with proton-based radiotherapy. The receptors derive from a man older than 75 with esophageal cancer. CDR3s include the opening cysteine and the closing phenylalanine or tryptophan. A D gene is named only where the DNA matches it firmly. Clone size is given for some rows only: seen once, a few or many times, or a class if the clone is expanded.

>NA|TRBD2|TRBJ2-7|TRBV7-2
CASSFQGGRANYEQYF
TGTGCCAGCAGCTTTCAAGGCGGGAGGGCCAATTACGAGCAGTACTTC
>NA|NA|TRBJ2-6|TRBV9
CASSTTGSGANVLTF
TGTGCCAGCAGCACCACCGGGTCGGGGGCCAACGTCCTGACTTTC
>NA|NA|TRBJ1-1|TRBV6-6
CASSPPAQGGNTEAFF
TGTGCCAGCAGTCCACCAGCTCAGGGCGGAAACACTGAAGCTTTCTTT
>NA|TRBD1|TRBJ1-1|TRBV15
CATSRDLGTGGTEAFF
TGTGCCACCAGCAGAGATCTGGGGACAGGGGGCACTGAAGCTTTCTTT
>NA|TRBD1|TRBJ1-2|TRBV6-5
CASSYGTGGYGYTF
TGTGCCAGCAGTTACGGCACAGGGGGCTATGGCTACACCTTC
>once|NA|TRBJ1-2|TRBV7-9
CASSPPWQNKKVNYGYTF
TGTGCCAGCAGCCCCCCCTGGCAGAACAAAAAAGTTAACTATGGCTACACCTTC
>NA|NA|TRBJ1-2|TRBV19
CASSIEGLIYGYTF
TGTGCCAGTAGTATAGAGGGGCTTATTTATGGCTACACCTTC
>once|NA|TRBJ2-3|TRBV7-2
CASSPVTDTQYF
TGTGCCAGCAGCCCGGTGACAGATACGCAGTATTTT
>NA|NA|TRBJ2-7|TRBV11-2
CASSLNTGFATEQYF
TGTGCCAGCAGCTTAAATACAGGATTTGCTACCGAGCAGTACTTC
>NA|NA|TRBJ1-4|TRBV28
CASSLGNVDEKLFF
TGTGCCAGCAGTTTAGGCAATGTAGATGAAAAACTGTTTTTT
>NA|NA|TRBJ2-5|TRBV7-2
CASGRSFQETQYF
TGTGCCAGCGGACGCTCATTCCAAGAGACCCAGTACTTC
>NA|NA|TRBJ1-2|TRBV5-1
CASRPTSGIDYGYTF
TGCGCCAGCAGACCTACCTCCGGGATAGACTATGGCTACACCTTC
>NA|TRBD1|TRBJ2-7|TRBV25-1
CASSVSGGRNEQYF
TGTGCCAGCAGTGTTTCAGGGGGCCGAAACGAGCAGTACTTC
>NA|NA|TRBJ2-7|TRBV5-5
CASSLIGGYNEQYF
TGTGCCAGCAGCTTGATTGGGGGATATAACGAGCAGTACTTC
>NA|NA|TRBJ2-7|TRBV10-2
CASSGSPGTYYEQYF
TGCGCCAGCAGCGGGAGTCCCGGGACTTACTACGAGCAGTACTTC
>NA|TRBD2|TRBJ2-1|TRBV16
CASSPLAGSYNEQFF
TGTGCCAGCAGCCCCTTAGCGGGATCCTACAATGAGCAGTTCTTC
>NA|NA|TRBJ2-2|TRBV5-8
CASSGNRGLSNTGELFF
TGTGCCAGCAGCGGGAACAGGGGACTCTCGAACACCGGGGAGCTGTTTTTT
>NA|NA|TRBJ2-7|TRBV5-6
CASSAYWDEQYF
TGTGCCAGCAGCGCTTATTGGGACGAGCAGTACTTC